This T cell receptor (beta chain) was documented in a study of blood T cell repertoires in COVID-19. Germline values: CDR1 KGHDR, CDR2 SFDVKD. Trimming shortened V by 4 bases and J by 6 bases, and 14 bases separated the two germline ends. This CDR3 contains 14 residues. Method: immunoSEQ multiplex PCR; TCRdb's copy keeps in-frame clones and lacks some. The sample records hundreds of thousands of clones, 70% to 90% being singletons. The rearrangement links TRBV24-1 to TRBJ1-2, with D perhaps TRBD1 (5 bases). The clonotype was recovered from a woman under 40 who had recovered from COVID-19. What was sequenced was PBMCs or T cells enriched from blood (not recorded which). The CDR3 bases are TGTGCCACCAGTGACCCGGGACTTCCTCATGGCTACACCTTC. It specifies CATSDPGLPHGYTF.